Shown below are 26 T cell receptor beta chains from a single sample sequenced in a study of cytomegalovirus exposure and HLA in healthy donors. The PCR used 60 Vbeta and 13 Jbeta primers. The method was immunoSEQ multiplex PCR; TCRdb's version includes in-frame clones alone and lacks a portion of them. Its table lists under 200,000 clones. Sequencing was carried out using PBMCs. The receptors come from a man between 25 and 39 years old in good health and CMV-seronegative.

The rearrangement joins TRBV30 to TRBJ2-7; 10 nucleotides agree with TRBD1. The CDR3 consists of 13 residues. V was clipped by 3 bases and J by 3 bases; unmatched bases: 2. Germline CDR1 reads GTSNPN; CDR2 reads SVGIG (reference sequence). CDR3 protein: CAWRGQGNYEQYF. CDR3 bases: TGTGCCTGGAGGGGACAGGGGAACTACGAGCAGTACTTC.

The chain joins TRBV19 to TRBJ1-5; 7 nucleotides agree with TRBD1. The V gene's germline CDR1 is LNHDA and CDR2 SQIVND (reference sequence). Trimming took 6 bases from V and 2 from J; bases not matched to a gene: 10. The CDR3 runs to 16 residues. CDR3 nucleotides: TGTGCCAGTAGACCACCCCCCCAGGGGGGCAATCAGCCCCAGCATTTT. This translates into CASRPPPQGGNQPQHF.

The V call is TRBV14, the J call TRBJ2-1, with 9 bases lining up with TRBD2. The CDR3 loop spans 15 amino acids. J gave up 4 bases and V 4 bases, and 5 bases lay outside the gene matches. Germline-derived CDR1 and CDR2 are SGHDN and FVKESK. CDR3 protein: CASSPRAGGYNEQFF. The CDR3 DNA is TGTGCCAGCAGCCCCAGAGCGGGGGGTTACAATGAGCAGTTCTTC. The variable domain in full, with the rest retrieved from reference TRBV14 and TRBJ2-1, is EAGVTQFPSHSVIEKGQTVTLRCDPISGHDNLYWYRRVMGKEIKFLLHFVKESKQDESGMPNNRFLAERTGGTYSTLKVQPAELEDSGVYFCASSPRAGGYNEQFFGPGTRLTVL.

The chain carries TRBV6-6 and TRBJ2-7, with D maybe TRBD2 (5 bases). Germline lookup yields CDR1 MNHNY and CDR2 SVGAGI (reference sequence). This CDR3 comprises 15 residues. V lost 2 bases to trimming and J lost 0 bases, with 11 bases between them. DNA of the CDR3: TGTGCCAGCAGTTACCGGAGGTCGGTCTCCTACGAGCAGTACTTC. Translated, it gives CASSYRRSVSYEQYF.

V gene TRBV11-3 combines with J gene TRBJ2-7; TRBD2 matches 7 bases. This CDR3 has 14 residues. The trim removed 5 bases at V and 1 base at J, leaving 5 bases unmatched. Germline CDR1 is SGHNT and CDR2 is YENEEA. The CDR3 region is CASSGQGLSYEQYF. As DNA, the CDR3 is TGTGCCAGCAGCGGGCAGGGACTATCCTACGAGCAGTACTTC.

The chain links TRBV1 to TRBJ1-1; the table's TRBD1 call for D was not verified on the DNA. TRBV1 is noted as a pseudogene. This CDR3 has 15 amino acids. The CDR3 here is CTSRSDRGDYTEAFF. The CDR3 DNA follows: TGCACCAGCAGGTCGGACAGGGGAGATTACACTGAAGCTTTCTTT.

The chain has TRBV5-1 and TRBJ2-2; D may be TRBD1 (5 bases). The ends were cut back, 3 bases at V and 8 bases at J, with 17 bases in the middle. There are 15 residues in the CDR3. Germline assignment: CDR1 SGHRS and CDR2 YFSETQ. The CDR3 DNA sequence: TGCGCCAGCAGCTGGACATATGAACCAGGGGGGGAGCTGTTTTTT. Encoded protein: CASSWTYEPGGELFF.

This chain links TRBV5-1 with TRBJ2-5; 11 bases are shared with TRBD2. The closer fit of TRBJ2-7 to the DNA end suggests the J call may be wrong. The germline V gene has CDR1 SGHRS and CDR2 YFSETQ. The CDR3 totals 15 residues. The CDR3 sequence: CASSPRLAGSAEQYF. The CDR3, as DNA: TGCGCCAGCAGCCCCCGACTAGCGGGATCGGCCGAGCAGTACTTC.

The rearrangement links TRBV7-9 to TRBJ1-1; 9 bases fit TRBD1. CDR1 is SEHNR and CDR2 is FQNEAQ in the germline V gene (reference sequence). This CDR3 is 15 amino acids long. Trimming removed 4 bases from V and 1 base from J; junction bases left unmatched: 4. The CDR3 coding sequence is TGTGCCAGCAGCTCCGGGACAGGGAAGAACACTGAAGCTTTCTTT. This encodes CASSSGTGKNTEAFF.

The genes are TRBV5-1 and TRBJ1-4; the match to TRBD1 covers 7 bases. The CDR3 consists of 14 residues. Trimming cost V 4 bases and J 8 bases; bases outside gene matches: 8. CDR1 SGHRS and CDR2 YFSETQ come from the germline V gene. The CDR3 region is CASSERQGIEKLFF. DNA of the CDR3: TGCGCCAGCAGCGAACGACAGGGAATCGAAAAACTGTTTTTT.

CDR3 residues: CASSRVDRENYGYTF. The CDR3 DNA reads as TGTGCCAGCAGCCGAGTAGACAGGGAGAACTATGGCTACACCTTC. The rearrangement joins TRBV4-2 to TRBJ1-2; TRBD1 matches at 7 bases. The CDR3 is made up of 15 amino acids. Germline V gives CDR1 LGHNA, CDR2 YNFKEQ. The junction had 7 bases not matched to a gene; V was cut back by 4 bases and J by 2 bases.

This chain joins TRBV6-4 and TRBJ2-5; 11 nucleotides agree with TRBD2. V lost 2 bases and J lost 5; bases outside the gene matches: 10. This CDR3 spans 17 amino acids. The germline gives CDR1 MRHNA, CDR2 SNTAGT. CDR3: CASSDRVSGRASETQYF. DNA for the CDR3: TGTGCCAGCAGTGACAGGGTTAGCGGGAGGGCTAGCGAGACCCAGTACTTC.

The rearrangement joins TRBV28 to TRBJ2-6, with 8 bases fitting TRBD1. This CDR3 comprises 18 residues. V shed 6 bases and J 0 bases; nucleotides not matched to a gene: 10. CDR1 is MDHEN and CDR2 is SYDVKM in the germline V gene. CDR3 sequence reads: CASRDSTGESSGANVLTF. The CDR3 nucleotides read TGTGCCAGCAGAGACTCGACAGGGGAGAGCTCTGGGGCCAACGTCCTGACTTTC.

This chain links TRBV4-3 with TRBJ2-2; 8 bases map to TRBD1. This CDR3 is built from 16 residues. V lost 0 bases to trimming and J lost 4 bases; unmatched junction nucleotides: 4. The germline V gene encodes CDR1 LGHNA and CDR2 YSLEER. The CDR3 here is CASSQEVDRVTGELFF. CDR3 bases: TGCGCCAGCAGCCAAGAGGTGGACAGGGTCACCGGGGAGCTGTTTTTT.

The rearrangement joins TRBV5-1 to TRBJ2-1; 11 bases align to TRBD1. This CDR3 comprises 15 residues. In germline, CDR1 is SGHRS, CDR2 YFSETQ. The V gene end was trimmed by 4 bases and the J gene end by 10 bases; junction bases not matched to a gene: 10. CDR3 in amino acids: CASSPGTGGALEQFF. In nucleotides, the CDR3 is TGCGCCAGCAGCCCGGGGACAGGGGGGGCATTGGAGCAGTTCTTC. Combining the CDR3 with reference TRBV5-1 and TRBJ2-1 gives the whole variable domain KAGVTQTPRYLIKTRGQQVTLSCSPISGHRSVSWYQQTPGQGLQFLFEYFSETQRNKGNFPGRFSGRQFSNSRSEMNVSTLELGDSALYLCASSPGTGGALEQFFGPGTRLTVL.

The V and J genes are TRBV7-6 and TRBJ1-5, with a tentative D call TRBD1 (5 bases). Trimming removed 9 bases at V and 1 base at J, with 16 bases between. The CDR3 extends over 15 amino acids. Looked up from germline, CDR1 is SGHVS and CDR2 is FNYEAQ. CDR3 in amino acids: CASFRGTASNQPQHF. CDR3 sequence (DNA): TGTGCCAGTTTTAGGGGTACCGCCAGCAATCAGCCCCAGCATTTT.

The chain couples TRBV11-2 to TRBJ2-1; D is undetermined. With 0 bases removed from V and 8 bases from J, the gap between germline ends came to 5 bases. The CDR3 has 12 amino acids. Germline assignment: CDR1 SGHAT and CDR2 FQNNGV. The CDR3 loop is CASSLDGYEQFF. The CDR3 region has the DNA TGTGCCAGCAGCTTAGACGGGTATGAGCAGTTCTTC.

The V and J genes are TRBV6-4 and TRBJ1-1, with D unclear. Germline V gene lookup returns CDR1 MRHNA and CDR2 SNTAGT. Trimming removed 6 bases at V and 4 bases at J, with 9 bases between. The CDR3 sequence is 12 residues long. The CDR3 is CASRGGGTEAFF. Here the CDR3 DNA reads TGTGCCAGCAGGGGTGGCGGCACTGAAGCTTTCTTT.

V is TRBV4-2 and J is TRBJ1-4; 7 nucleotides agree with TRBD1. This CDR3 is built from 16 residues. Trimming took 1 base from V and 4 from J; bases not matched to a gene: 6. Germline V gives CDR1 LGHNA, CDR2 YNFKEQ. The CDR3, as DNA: TGTGCCAGCAGCCAAGTGCTAGGGGGCGTTAATGAAAAACTGTTTTTT. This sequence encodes CASSQVLGGVNEKLFF.

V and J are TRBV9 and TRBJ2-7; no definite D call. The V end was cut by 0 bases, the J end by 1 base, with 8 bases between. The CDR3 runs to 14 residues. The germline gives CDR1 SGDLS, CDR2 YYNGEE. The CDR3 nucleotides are TGTGCCAGCAGCGTAGCTTTACAGTCCTACGAGCAGTACTTC. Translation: CASSVALQSYEQYF.

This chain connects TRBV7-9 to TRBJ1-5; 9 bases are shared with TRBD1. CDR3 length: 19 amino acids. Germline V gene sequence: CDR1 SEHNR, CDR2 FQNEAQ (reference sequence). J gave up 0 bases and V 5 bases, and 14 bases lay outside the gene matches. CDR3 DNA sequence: TGTGCCAGCAGCCCGACCCCGGGACAGGGCCTTTATAGCAATCAGCCCCAGCATTTT. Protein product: CASSPTPGQGLYSNQPQHF.

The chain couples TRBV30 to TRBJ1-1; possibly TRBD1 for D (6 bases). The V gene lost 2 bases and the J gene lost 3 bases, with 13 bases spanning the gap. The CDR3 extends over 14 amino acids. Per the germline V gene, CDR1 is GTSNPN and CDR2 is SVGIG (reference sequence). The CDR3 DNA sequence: TGTGCCTGGAGTTCGGGGGCGGGGGACACTGAAGCTTTCTTT. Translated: CAWSSGAGDTEAFF.

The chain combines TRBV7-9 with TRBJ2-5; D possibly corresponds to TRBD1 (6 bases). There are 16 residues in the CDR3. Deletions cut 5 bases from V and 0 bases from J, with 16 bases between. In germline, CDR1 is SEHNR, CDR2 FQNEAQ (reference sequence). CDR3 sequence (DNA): TGTGCCAGCAGCAGCAGAAAACAGGGATACCAAGAGACCCAGTACTTC. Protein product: CASSSRKQGYQETQYF.

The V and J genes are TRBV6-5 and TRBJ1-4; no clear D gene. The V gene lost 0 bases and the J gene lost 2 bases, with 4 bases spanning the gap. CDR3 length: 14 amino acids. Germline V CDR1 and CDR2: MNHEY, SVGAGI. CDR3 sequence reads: CASSYSATNEKLFF. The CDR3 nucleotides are TGTGCCAGCAGTTACTCAGCGACTAATGAAAAACTGTTTTTT.

The CDR3 sequence: CAWESAGAVGEKLFF. The CDR3 DNA is TGTGCCTGGGAGAGTGCCGGCGCGGTGGGTGAAAAACTGTTTTTT. The chain combines TRBV30 with TRBJ1-4; no definite D call. Trimming took off 5 bases at V and 7 bases at J, with 20 bases between the two ends. The CDR3 contains 15 residues. Looked up from germline, CDR1 is GTSNPN and CDR2 is SVGIG (reference sequence). Full variable domain (rest looked up from reference TRBV30 and TRBJ1-4): SQTIHQWPATLVQPVGSPLSLECTVEGTSNPNLYWYRQAAGRGLQLLFYSVGIGQISSEVPQNLSASRPQDRQFILSSKKLLLSDSGFYLCAWESAGAVGEKLFFGSGTQLSVL.

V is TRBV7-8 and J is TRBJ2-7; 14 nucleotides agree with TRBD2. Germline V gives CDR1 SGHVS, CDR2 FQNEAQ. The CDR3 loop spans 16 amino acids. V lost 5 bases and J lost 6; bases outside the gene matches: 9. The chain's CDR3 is CASSPTGLAGVGEQYF. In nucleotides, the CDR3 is TGTGCCAGCAGCCCAACGGGACTAGCGGGAGTAGGCGAGCAGTACTTC. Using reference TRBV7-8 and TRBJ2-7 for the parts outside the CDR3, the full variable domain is GAGVSQSPRYKVAKRGQDVALRCDPISGHVSLFWYQQALGQGPEFLTYFQNEAQLDKSGLPSDRFFAERPEGSVSTLKIQRTQQEDSAVYLCASSPTGLAGVGEQYFGPGTRLTVT.